These 20 T cell receptor beta chains originate from one sample sequenced in a study of vaccination and CD4 T cells after COVID-19. Their antigens remain unidentified. At the Johns Hopkins FTIC core, DNA taken from cultured CD4+ T cells was sequenced by way of the Oncomine TCR Beta short-read assay. Someone extracted genomic DNA from cultured CD4+ T cells. TCRdb called the PCR reads again in MiXCR, with one record for every CDR3 protein. The table has about 7,000 distinct CDR3 sequences, 33% seen once. The treatment: roughly 11-day PBMC culture with coronavirus spike peptide pools or control peptides (ViraFEST assay). CD4+ T cells that came from the unexposed donor were collected before the COVID-19 pandemic (2011-2018). The specimen was CD4+ T cells from blood, cultured in vitro. Receptor source: a human donor in good health.

This clonotype was seen only a few times. This chain uses TRBV15 with TRBJ2-1; 7 bases align to TRBD2. V shed 4 bases, J shed 6 bases, and the junction held 12 bases outside the gene matches. In germline, CDR1 is LNHNV, CDR2 YYDKDF (reference sequence). This CDR3 is 16 amino acids long. The CDR3 DNA reads TGTGCCACCAGCACCCCTGGAGGGAGGGCCCTCAATGAGCAGTTCTTC. This translates into CATSTPGGRALNEQFF.

This chain uses TRBV6-5 with TRBJ1-1; tentative D call: TRBD1 (6 bases). The CDR3 is 14 residues long. V was shortened by 4 bases and J by 1 base, with 10 bases between the two germline ends. Germline CDR1 reads MNHEY; CDR2 reads SVGAGI. The DNA for the CDR3 is TGTGCCAGCAGTTCCACACAGGGGAACACTGAAGCTTTCTTT. Its protein is CASSSTQGNTEAFF.

This chain uses TRBV2 with TRBJ1-1, with D perhaps TRBD1 (6 bases). This CDR3 spans 14 amino acids. Germline CDR1 and CDR2: SNHLY and FYNNEI. V was pared by 3 bases and J by 6 bases, with 14 bases between. The CDR3 region has the DNA TGTGCCAGCAGTGAGGTAGCAGGGGTCCCTGAAGCTTTCTTT. It specifies CASSEVAGVPEAFF.

This clonotype appeared a few times. The chain employs TRBV2 and TRBJ2-5; the D gene is possibly TRBD2 (7 bases). The germline gives CDR1 SNHLY, CDR2 FYNNEI. Trimming took 11 bases from V and 5 from J, leaving 18 bases between them. The CDR3 runs to 13 residues. The DNA for the CDR3 is TGTGCCGGACAGCGGGACCTCGGGGAGACCCAGTACTTC. This codes for CAGQRDLGETQYF.

The chain joins TRBV9 to TRBJ2-7; D possibly matches TRBD1 or TRBD2 (5 bases each). The CDR3 totals 14 residues. Germline CDR1 reads SGDLS; CDR2 reads YYNGEE. V was pared by 2 bases and J by 4 bases, with 13 bases between. CDR3 nucleotides: TGTGCCAGCAGCGTCGGTCTAGAGGGGTACGAGCAGTACTTC. Its translation: CASSVGLEGYEQYF.

There are a few counts of this clonotype. The rearrangement links TRBV20-1 to TRBJ2-3; no clear D gene. Deletions cut 6 bases from V and 1 base from J, with 14 bases between. Per germline, CDR1 DFQATT and CDR2 SNEGSKA (reference sequence). This CDR3 comprises 14 residues. The CDR3 nucleotides read TGCAGTGCCTGGGGTACGGCTCGCACAGATACGCAGTATTTT. Encoded protein: CSAWGTARTDTQYF.

This clonotype is deemed medium-sized. This chain uses TRBV7-8 with TRBJ2-5; 10 bases line up with TRBD2. The CDR3 has 14 amino acids. V dropped 5 bases and J dropped 5; count of bases not matched to a gene: 5. Germline-derived CDR1 and CDR2 are SGHVS and FQNEAQ. CDR3 nucleotides: TGTGCCAGCAGCACAACTAGCGGGACGGAGACCCAGTACTTC. Translation: CASSTTSGTETQYF.

The J gene is TRBJ1-5, the V gene TRBV7-2; maybe TRBD1 (6 bases). CDR1 is SGHTA, CDR2 FQGNSA, per germline. With 4 bases removed from V and 7 bases from J, the gap between germline ends came to 14 bases. The CDR3 loop spans 14 amino acids. CDR3 residues: CASSSGGRRQPQHF. The CDR3 nucleotides read TGTGCCAGCAGCTCCGGGGGGCGGCGGCAGCCCCAGCATTTT. Together with reference TRBV7-2 and TRBJ1-5, the CDR3 gives the full variable domain: GAGVSQSPSNKVTEKGKDVELRCDPISGHTALYWYRQSLGQGLEFLIYFQGNSAPDKSGLPSDRFSAERTGGSVSTLTIQRTQQEDSAVYLCASSSGGRRQPQHFGDGTRLSIL.

This clonotype was observed a handful of times. V is TRBV20-1 and J is TRBJ2-7; 14 positions match TRBD2. Germline assignment: CDR1 DFQATT and CDR2 SNEGSKA (reference sequence). This CDR3 has 16 residues. V lost 3 bases, J lost 4 bases, and 8 bases stayed unmatched. CDR3 sequence reads: CSARGLAGVKGYEQYF. CDR3 DNA: TGCAGTGCTAGGGGACTAGCGGGAGTCAAAGGGTACGAGCAGTACTTC.

CDR3 amino acids: CASSLRTANTEAFF. CDR3 coding DNA: TGTGCCAGCAGCTTGAGGACAGCGAACACTGAAGCTTTCTTT. The gene calls are TRBV7-2 and TRBJ1-1; D possibly corresponds to TRBD1 (6 bases). The CDR3 contains 14 residues. Germline V gene sequence: CDR1 SGHTA, CDR2 FQGNSA. The V gene lost 3 bases and the J gene lost 1 base, with 9 bases spanning the gap. Together with reference TRBV7-2 and TRBJ1-1, the CDR3 gives the full variable domain: GAGVSQSPSNKVTEKGKDVELRCDPISGHTALYWYRQSLGQGLEFLIYFQGNSAPDKSGLPSDRFSAERTGGSVSTLTIQRTQQEDSAVYLCASSLRTANTEAFFGQGTRLTVV.

This chain uses TRBV6-2 or TRBV6-3 with TRBJ1-5; D call uncertain. The CDR3 is 13 residues long. V lost 7 bases, J lost 5 bases, and 12 bases lay in between. Germline CDR1 and CDR2: MNHEY and SVGEGT. CDR3 loop: CASTDGEYQPQHF. The CDR3 DNA reads as TGTGCCAGCACCGATGGGGAGTATCAGCCCCAGCATTTT.

The rearrangement joins TRBV20-1 to TRBJ2-1; 10 positions match TRBD2. The germline CDR1 and CDR2 sequences are DFQATT and SNEGSKA (reference sequence). V shed 3 bases, J shed 6 bases, and the junction held 5 bases outside the gene matches. The CDR3 is 14 amino acids. Here the CDR3 reads CSASGVAGGNEQFF. DNA for the CDR3: TGCAGTGCTAGTGGAGTAGCGGGGGGCAATGAGCAGTTCTTC.

This rearrangement joins TRBV20-1 to TRBJ2-1; possibly TRBD2 for D (7 bases). Germline V gene sequence: CDR1 DFQATT, CDR2 SNEGSKA (reference sequence). The ends were cut back, 5 bases at V and 9 bases at J, with 11 bases in the middle. This CDR3 is 11 amino acids long. The CDR3 DNA reads as TGCAGTGCTTTGGGGGGGGCTGAGCAGTTCTTC. Protein: CSALGGAEQFF.

A remark on this clonotype: The junction shows a germline mismatch at one end, possibly a read error. The chain couples TRBV5-6 to TRBJ1-2; TRBD1 might be the D (6 bases). CDR1 is SGHDT, CDR2 YYEEEE, per germline. This CDR3 region has 13 residues. CDR3 sequence: CASSLAGTNGHTF. Written as DNA, the CDR3 is TGTGCCAGCAGCTTGGCCGGGACAAATGGCCACACCTTC.

In its sample, this clonotype was seen a few times. The chain uses TRBV6-1 and TRBJ2-7, with a weak D call TRBD1 (5 bases). This CDR3 region has 15 residues. Germline loops: CDR1 MNHNS, CDR2 SASEGT. The V gene lost 5 bases and the J gene lost 0 bases, with 14 bases spanning the gap. This CDR3 is CASSNRHQSSYEQYF. CDR3 nucleotide sequence: TGTGCCAGCAGTAACAGGCATCAGAGCTCCTACGAGCAGTACTTC.

This clonotype has a handful of counts. V usage is TRBV5-8 and J usage is TRBJ2-7, with 10 bases matching TRBD1. This CDR3 region has 14 residues. V gave up 5 bases and J gave up 3 bases; unmatched junction bases: 5. Germline V gene data show CDR1 as SGHTS and CDR2 as YDEGEE. CDR3 residues: CASRKGQGSYEQYF. The CDR3, as DNA: TGTGCCAGCAGAAAGGGACAGGGGAGCTACGAGCAGTACTTC.

A few counts support this clonotype. This chain links TRBV27 with TRBJ2-7; D might be TRBD1 or TRBD2, each matching 6 bases. Germline V gives CDR1 MNHEY, CDR2 SMNVEV (reference sequence). Trimming left V 6 bases short and J 4 bases short, with 13 bases between. This CDR3 region has 13 residues. The CDR3 DNA reads TGTGCCAGCAGAGGGTCGGGGGCGTACGAGCAGTACTTC. Its translation is CASRGSGAYEQYF.

The genes are TRBV11-3 and TRBJ2-5, with D possibly TRBD1 on 6 matching bases. Germline V gene data show CDR1 as SGHNT and CDR2 as YENEEA. The V end was cut by 1 base, the J end by 4 bases, with 10 bases between. The CDR3 runs 14 residues. The CDR3 nucleotides read TGTGCCAGCAGCTTAGTTGGGGGCTCAGAGACCCAGTACTTC. It yields the protein CASSLVGGSETQYF.

The CDR3 nucleotides are TGTGCCAGTAGTGTGGTAGGCGGTGGCTACACCTTC. Amino acids: CASSVVGGGYTF. V is TRBV19 and J is TRBJ1-2; D gene ambiguous. Germline values: CDR1 LNHDA, CDR2 SQIVND (reference sequence). The CDR3 loop spans 12 amino acids. Between the trimmed V and J ends, which lost 5 bases and 7 bases, there was a span of 11 bases.

This clonotype was seen more than once but under ten times. For the CDR3, the DNA is TGTGCCAGCAGCCCTAGGGCGGGACTAGCGGCTCACTACGAGCAGTACTTC. Residues: CASSPRAGLAAHYEQYF. This sequence joins TRBV7-9 and TRBJ2-7; 11 bases line up with TRBD2. The trim removed 5 bases at V and 3 bases at J, leaving 12 bases unmatched. The CDR3 covers 17 residues. Germline lookup yields CDR1 SEHNR and CDR2 FQNEAQ (reference sequence).